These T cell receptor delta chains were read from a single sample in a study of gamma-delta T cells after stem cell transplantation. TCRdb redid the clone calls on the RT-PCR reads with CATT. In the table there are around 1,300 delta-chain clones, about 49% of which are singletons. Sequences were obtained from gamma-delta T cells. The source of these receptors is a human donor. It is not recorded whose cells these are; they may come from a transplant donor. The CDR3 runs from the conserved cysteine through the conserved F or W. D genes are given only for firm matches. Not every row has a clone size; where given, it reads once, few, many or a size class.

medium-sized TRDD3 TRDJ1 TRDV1 CALGAGLPWRIVTGGFGSDKLIF TGTGCTCTTGGGGCAGGCCTTCCTTGGAGGATAGTTACTGGGGGATTTGGGTCCGATAAACTCATCTTT
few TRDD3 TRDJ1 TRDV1 CALGGIPTGDTITDKLIF TGTGCTCTTGGGGGAATTCCTACGGGGGATACTATCACCGATAAACTCATCTTT
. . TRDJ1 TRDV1 CALGAGHGALKLIF TGTGCTCTTGGCGCCGGCCACGGGGCTTTAAAACTCATCTTT
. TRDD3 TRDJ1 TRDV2 CACDTVNTGGKAYTDKLIF TGTGCCTGTGACACCGTAAATACTGGGGGAAAGGCGTACACCGATAAACTCATCTTT
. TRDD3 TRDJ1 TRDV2 CACDNLPGTGGYRWYTDKLIF TGTGCCTGTGACAACCTTCCCGGTACTGGGGGATACCGTTGGTACACCGATAAACTCATCTTT
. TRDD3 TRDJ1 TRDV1 CALGELVPYLLGERYTDKLIF TGTGCTCTTGGGGAACTGGTGCCGTACCTACTGGGGGAAAGGTACACCGATAAACTCATCTTT
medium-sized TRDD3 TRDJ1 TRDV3 CAFLPVDPRVALGDTDKLIF TGTGCCTTTCTGCCTGTAGATCCCCGGGTGGCACTGGGGGATACCGATAAACTCATCTTT
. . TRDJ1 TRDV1 CSVPSLMALLGDTTPTRYPCTDKLIF .
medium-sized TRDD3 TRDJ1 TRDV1 CALGEPKLRASPGRTGGYGDKLIF TGTGCTCTTGGGGAACCCAAACTACGAGCGAGTCCCGGTCGTACTGGGGGATACGGGGATAAACTCATCTTT
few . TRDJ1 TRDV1 CALGELELPLAGGYTDKLIF TGTGCTCTTGGGGAACTGGAGCTCCCCCTTGCGGGGGGCTACACCGATAAACTCATCTTT
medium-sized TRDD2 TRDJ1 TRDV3 CASPLFLPSSFGDKLIF TGTGCCTCCCCACTTTTCCTACCCTCCTCCTTCGGCGATAAACTCATCTTT
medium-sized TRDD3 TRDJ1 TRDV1 CALGEVLWGPNTDKLIF TGTGCTCTTGGGGAAGTACTCTGGGGGCCAAACACCGATAAACTCATCTTT
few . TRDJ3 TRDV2 CACDQVTLGSWDTRQMFF TGTGCCTGTGACCAAGTTACCTTGGGCTCCTGGGACACCCGACAGATGTTTTTC
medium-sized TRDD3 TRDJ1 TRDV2 CACDTEFTGGSLPYTDKLIF TGTGCCTGTGACACCGAGTTCACTGGGGGATCCCTACCTTACACCGATAAACTCATCTTT
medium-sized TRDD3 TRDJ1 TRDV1 CALAPILGATRLTDKLIF TGTGCTCTTGCGCCAATACTGGGGGCCACTAGGCTCACCGATAAACTCATCTTT
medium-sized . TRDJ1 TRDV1 CALGEPHSDRTHVGKLIF TGTGCTCTTGGGGAACCCCATTCCGATCGTACGCATGTGGGTAAACTCATCTTT
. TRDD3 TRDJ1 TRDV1 CALGELGLPRTGGETDKLIF TGTGCTCTTGGGGAACTAGGCCTTCCTCGTACTGGGGGAGAGACCGATAAACTCATCTTT
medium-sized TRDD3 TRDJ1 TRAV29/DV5 CAASVMHVSILGDNTDKLIF TGTGCAGCAAGCGTTATGCACGTCTCTATACTGGGGGATAACACCGATAAACTCATCTTT
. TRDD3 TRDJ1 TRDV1 CALGERTTTPAGILRTDKLIF TGTGCTCTTGGGGAACGGACGACGACTCCTGCGGGGATACTGCGGACCGATAAACTCATCTTT
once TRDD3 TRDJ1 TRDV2 CACEPLPTGGLGDTELIF TGTGCCTGTGAGCCCCTTCCTACGGGTGGACTGGGGGATACGGAACTCATCTTT
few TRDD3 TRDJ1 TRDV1 CALGEESLGDRAYTDKLIF TGTGCTCTTGGGGAAGAATCGTTGGGGGATCGCGCTTACACCGATAAACTCATCTTT
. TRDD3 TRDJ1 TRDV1 CALGEYYQYWGIPDKLIF TGTGCTCTTGGGGAATACTACCAGTACTGGGGGATACCCGATAAACTCATCTTT
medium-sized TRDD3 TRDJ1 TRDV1 CALGSTFLSGIRNTDKLIF TGTGCTCTTGGGAGTACCTTCCTTTCGGGGATACGTAACACCGATAAACTCATCTTT
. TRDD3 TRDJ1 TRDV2 CACDELGDRVIQIRKISKLIF TGTGCCTGTGACGAACTGGGGGATCGGGTGATCCAAATTCGCAAAATTTCAAAACTCATCTTT
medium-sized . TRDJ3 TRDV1 CALGDSRAFLRWGYLSPSSWDTRQMFF TGTGCTCTTGGGGACTCACGGGCCTTCCTACGCTGGGGATACCTATCCCCGAGCTCCTGGGACACCCGACAGATGTTTTTC
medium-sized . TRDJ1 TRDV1 CALGEGPGFPLYLLHTDKLIF TGTGCTCTTGGGGAAGGGCCGGGCTTCCCCCTCTACCTCCTTCACACCGATAAACTCATCTTT
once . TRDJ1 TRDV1 CALGPSYELGGQEYTDKLIF TGTGCTCTTGGGCCTTCCTACGAACTGGGGGGTCAAGAATACACCGATAAACTCATCTTT
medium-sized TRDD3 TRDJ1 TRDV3 CAFSGLDLLGDICTVEADKLIF TGTGCCTTTTCGGGTCTCGACTTGCTGGGGGATATCTGTACGGTCGAAGCCGATAAACTCATCTTT
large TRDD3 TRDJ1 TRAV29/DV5 CAAGGIRSTDKLIF TGTGCAGCAGGGGGGATACGTAGCACCGATAAACTCATCTTT
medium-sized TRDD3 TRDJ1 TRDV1 CALGELEIWVNPLLRYWGRLYTDKLIF TGTGCTCTTGGGGAACTAGAGATCTGGGTCAACCCACTACTACGGTACTGGGGCCGACTGTACACCGATAAACTCATCTTT
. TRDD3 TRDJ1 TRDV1 CALGELWGYSGTLGARKLIF TGTGCTCTTGGGGAACTATGGGGCTACTCGGGTACTCTGGGGGCCAGAAAACTCATCTTT
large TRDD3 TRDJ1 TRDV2 CACDTAVGGDTLYTDKLIF TGTGCCTGTGACACCGCTGTGGGGGGGGATACGCTGTACACCGATAAACTCATCTTT
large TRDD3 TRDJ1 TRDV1 CALGEPYGLGDISDKLIF TGTGCTCTTGGGGAACCCTACGGACTGGGGGATATATCCGATAAACTCATCTTT
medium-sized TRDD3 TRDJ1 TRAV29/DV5 CAASEGVVRTGGDVGYTDKLIF TGTGCAGCAAGCGAGGGCGTAGTACGGACTGGGGGGGACGTGGGGTACACCGATAAACTCATCTTT
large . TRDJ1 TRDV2 CACDTGAPTYTDKLIF TGTGCCTGTGACACCGGGGCTCCCACGTACACCGATAAACTCATCTTT
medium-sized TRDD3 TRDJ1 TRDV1 CALGELRPYWGPYTDKLIF TGTGCTCTTGGGGAACTACGGCCGTACTGGGGGCCTTATACCGATAAACTCATCTTT
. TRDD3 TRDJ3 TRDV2 CACDPTGGLSSWDTRQMFF TGTGCCTGTGACCCAACTGGGGGACTGAGCTCCTGGGACACCCGACAGATGTTTTTC
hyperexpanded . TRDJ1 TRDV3 CAFQFRGVPSDYTDKLIF TGTGCCTTCCAATTCCGGGGAGTACCATCCGATTACACCGATAAACTCATCTTT
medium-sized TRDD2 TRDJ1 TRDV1 CALGELCPSLHGRYHSCSSDKLIF TGTGCTCTTGGGGAACTCTGCCCTTCCTTACACGGGAGATATCATTCTTGTAGCTCCGATAAACTCATCTTT
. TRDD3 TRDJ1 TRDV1 CSGESPSPRRWGIPRGDKLIF TGCTCTGGGGAAAGTCCTTCCCCCCGTCGGTGGGGGATACCCCGCGGGGATAAACTCATCTTT
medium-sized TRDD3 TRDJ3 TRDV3 CAFSVAGLSTGGFSSWDTRQMFF TGTGCCTTTAGCGTCGCAGGGCTTTCTACTGGGGGTTTTAGCTCCTGGGACACCCGACAGATGTTTTTC
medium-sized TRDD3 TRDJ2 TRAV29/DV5 CAASAKLGDPTAQLFF TGTGCAGCAAGCGCGAAACTGGGGGATCCGACAGCACAACTCTTCTTT
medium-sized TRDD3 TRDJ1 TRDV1 CALATPGDSKTDKLIF TGTGCTCTGGCTACCCCGGGGGATAGTAAAACCGATAAACTCATCTTT
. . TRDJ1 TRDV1 CALGDRGWDTDKLIF TGTGCTCTTGGGGACAGGGGCTGGGACACCGATAAACTCATCTTT
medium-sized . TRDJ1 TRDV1 CALGELSASSTPGTYTDKLIF TGTGCTCTTGGGGAACTCTCTGCCTCCTCCACACCTGGTACGTACACCGATAAACTCATCTTT
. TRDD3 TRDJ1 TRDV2 CACDYLLGDTTYTDKLIF TGTGCCTGTGACTACTTACTGGGGGATACCACTTACACCGATAAACTCATCTTT
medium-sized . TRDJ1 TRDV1 CALGESISSWSHTDKLIF TGTGCTCTTGGGGAATCCATATCTTCCTGGTCCCATACCGATAAACTCATCTTT
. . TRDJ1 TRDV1 CALGESYNPQLIQTYTDKLIF TGTGCTCTTGGGGAAAGTTATAACCCTCAGTTAATTCAGACATACACCGATAAACTCATCTTT
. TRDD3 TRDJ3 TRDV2 CACDLSTGGYASWDTRQMFF TGTGCCTGTGATCTGAGTACTGGGGGATACGCGTCCTGGGACACCCGACAGATGTTTTTC
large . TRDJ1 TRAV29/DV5 CSVLLCSKFLLGVYTDKLIF .
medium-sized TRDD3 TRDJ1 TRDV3 CAFTTRYWGITLDKLIF TGTGCCTTTACTACACGCTACTGGGGGATTACTCTCGATAAACTCATCTTT
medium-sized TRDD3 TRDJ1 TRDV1 CALGELESQPGGSDTDKLIF TGTGCTCTTGGGGAACTAGAGAGTCAGCCTGGGGGATCCGACACCGATAAACTCATCTTT
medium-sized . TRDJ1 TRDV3 CAFIPRLSYRGKLIF TGTGCCTTTATTCCCCGGCTAAGTTATAGGGGTAAACTCATCTTT
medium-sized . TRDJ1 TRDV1 CALGEPLLQGGQRKRYTDKLIF TGTGCTCTTGGGGAACCCCTCCTACAAGGGGGACAACGTAAACGGTACACCGATAAACTCATCTTT
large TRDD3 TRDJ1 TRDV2 CACDTIVLGDTRVTDKLIF TGTGCCTGTGACACCATAGTACTGGGGGATACTAGGGTCACCGATAAACTCATCTTT
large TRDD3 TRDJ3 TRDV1 CALGERSNTAGYASWDTRQMFF TGTGCTCTTGGGGAACGTAGTAATACAGCGGGATACGCGTCCTGGGACACCCGACAGATGTTTTTC
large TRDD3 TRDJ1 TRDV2 CACDTELGDTRGIEADKLIF TGTGCCTGTGACACAGAACTGGGGGATACGCGGGGGATTGAGGCCGATAAACTCATCTTT